The T cell receptor beta chain under discussion was sequenced for a study of type 1 and type 2 diabetes patients. Study-level information: Donors were type 1 diabetes, type 2 diabetes, or nondiabetic controls.

The PCR template was genomic DNA. Amplification of the beta chain CDR3 used 30 forward and 13 reverse multiplex primers. Each CDR3 protein gets one entry after TCRdb re-called the multiplex PCR reads with MiXCR. The sample lists approximately 260,000 distinct CDR3 sequences, 40% to 50% occurring once. Donors had no other autoimmune disease or infection in four weeks. This clonotype was counted only a few times. Sequencing was carried out using peripheral blood mononuclear cells (PBMCs). The sequence derives from a man aged 18 to 30 with type 2 diabetes.

CDR3 bases: TGTGCCAGCGGGACAGGGGGGTTTAATGGCTACACCTTC. Translation: CASGTGGFNGYTF. The chain uses TRBV27 and TRBJ1-2, with 11 nucleotides matching TRBD1. CDR1 is MNHEY and CDR2 is SMNVEV in the germline V gene (reference sequence). The trim removed 8 bases at V and 6 bases at J, leaving 5 bases unmatched. This CDR3 is built from 13 residues.